The clone carrying this TCR beta chain was found a few times. These data originate in a study of T cell changes during pregnancy in multiple sclerosis. TCRdb keeps only in-frame clones here, not all; method: immunoSEQ multiplex PCR. The table has almost 50,000 clones, roughly 92% seen once; the top ten hold about 0.99%. V was cut by 4 bases and J by 10 bases, with 17 bases left in between. Germline V gene sequence: CDR1 SGHRS, CDR2 YFSETQ. The CDR3 covers 13 residues. The sequence was collected from a female donor with multiple sclerosis, enrolled in a pregnancy study. The source was peripheral blood, collected after pregnancy. The J gene is TRBJ1-2, the V gene TRBV5-1, with TRBD1 as a possible D gene (5 bases). CDR3 sequence: CASSPAPGGVYTF. In nucleotides, the CDR3 is TGCGCCAGCAGCCCCGCACCGGGGGGTGTCTACACCTTC.